The T cell receptor (beta chain) under discussion was sequenced for a study of radiotherapy plus CTLA-4 blockade in lung cancer. As for the study in general: Disease control was present in around a third of patients, and objective responses in roughly 17%.

Using immunoSEQ multiplex PCR, the repertoire was profiled, and TCRdb retains in-frame clones only, with some absent. Among about 59,000 clones, about 72% were seen once, and the ten largest hold roughly 8%. Germline CDR1 reads SGHAT; CDR2 reads FQDESV (reference sequence). The CDR3 has 14 amino acids. As regards this clone: Antigen unknown.

Findings of the study overall: Best predicting response, reportedly, were early blood T cell clone dynamics, with interferon-beta. Radiotherapy plus ipilimumab was followed by expansion in blood of tumor-derived TCR clones.

The V gene is TRBV11-1, the J gene TRBJ2-5; TRBD1 is a possible D gene (5 bases). The J call may be faulty, since TRBJ2-7 better matches the DNA end. The clonotype originates from a human donor with non-small cell lung cancer whose response to radiotherapy plus ipilimumab could not be evaluated. The sequences come from peripheral blood, collected from a patient treated with radiotherapy plus ipilimumab. The DNA for the CDR3 is TGTGCCAGCAGCTTATCAGGGTCCCCCTACGAGCAGTACTTC. Protein: CASSLSGSPYEQYF.